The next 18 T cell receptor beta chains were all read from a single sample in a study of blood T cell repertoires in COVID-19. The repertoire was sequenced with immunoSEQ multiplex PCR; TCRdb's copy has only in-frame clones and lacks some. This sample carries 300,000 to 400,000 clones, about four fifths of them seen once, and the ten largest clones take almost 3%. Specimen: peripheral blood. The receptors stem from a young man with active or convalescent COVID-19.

The CDR3 DNA sequence: TGTGCCAGCAGCCACATTTCCGGCACCCAGGGGTCGAGTGGCTACACCTTC. Encoded protein: CASSHISGTQGSSGYTF. This chain uses TRBV3-1 (or the pseudogene TRBV3-2) with TRBJ1-2, with D possibly matching TRBD1 (6 bases). With 3 bases removed from V and 7 bases from J, the gap between germline ends came to 24 bases. CDR3 length: 17 amino acids. In germline, CDR1 is LGHDT, CDR2 YNNKEL (reference sequence).

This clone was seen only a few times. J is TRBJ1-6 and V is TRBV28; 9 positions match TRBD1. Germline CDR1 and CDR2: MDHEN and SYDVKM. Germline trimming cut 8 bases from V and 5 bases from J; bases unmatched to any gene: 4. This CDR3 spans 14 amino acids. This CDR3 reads CASGGTGHNSPLHF. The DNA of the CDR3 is TGTGCCAGCGGGGGGACAGGGCATAATTCACCCCTCCACTTT.

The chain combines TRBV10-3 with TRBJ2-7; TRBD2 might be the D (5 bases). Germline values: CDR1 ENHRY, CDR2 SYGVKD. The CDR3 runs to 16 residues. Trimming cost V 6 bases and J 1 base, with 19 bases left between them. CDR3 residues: CAISPMERAPSYEQYF. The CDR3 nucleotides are TGTGCCATCAGCCCCATGGAGAGGGCCCCGTCCTACGAGCAGTACTTC.

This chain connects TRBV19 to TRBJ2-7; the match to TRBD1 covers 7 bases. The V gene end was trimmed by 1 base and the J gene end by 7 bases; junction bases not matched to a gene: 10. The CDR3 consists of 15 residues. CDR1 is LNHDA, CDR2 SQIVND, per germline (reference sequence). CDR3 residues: CASSIAGTDLGEQYF. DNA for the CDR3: TGTGCCAGTAGTATAGCCGGGACAGACCTCGGGGAGCAGTACTTC.

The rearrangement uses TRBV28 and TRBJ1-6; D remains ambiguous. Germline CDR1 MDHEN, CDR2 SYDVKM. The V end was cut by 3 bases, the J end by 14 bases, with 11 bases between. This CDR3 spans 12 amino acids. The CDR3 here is CASSLGVRSLHF. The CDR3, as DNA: TGTGCCAGCAGTTTGGGCGTCCGGTCCCTCCACTTT. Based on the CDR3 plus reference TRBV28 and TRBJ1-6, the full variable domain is DVKVTQSSRYLVKRTGEKVFLECVQDMDHENMFWYRQDPGLGLRLIYFSYDVKMKEKGDIPEGYSVSREKKERFSLILESASTNQTSMYLCASSLGVRSLHFGNGTRLTVT.

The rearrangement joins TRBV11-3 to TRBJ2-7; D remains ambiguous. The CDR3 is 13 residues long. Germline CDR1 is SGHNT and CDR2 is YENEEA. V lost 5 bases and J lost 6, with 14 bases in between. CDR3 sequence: CASSRRVPGEQYF. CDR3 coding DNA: TGTGCCAGCAGCCGCCGGGTCCCGGGCGAGCAGTACTTC.

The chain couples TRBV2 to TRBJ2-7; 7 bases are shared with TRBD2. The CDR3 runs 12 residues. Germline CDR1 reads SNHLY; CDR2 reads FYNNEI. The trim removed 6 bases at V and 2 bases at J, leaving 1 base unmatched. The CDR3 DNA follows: TGTGCCAGCAGACGGGGGGCCTACGAGCAGTACTTC. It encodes CASRRGAYEQYF.

Written as DNA, the CDR3 is TGTGCCAGCAGCGCCCACGGTGAGAGTTCACCCCTCCACTTT. This gives the protein CASSAHGESSPLHF. J is TRBJ1-6 and V is TRBV9, with unresolved D. Germline-derived CDR1 and CDR2 are SGDLS and YYNGEE. Between the trimmed V and J ends, which lost 3 bases and 9 bases, there was a span of 13 bases. This CDR3 has 14 amino acids. The full variable domain, completed using reference TRBV9 and TRBJ1-6, is DSGVTQTPKHLITATGQRVTLRCSPRSGDLSVYWYQQSLDQGLQFLIQYYNGEERAKGNILERFSAQQFPDLHSELNLSSLELGDSALYFCASSAHGESSPLHFGNGTRLTVT.

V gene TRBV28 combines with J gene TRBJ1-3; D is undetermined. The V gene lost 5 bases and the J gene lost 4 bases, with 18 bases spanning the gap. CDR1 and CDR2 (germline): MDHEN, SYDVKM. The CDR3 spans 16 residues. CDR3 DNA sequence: TGTGCCAGCAGTAGGACTACGCGGGGAGCAGGAAACACCATATATTTT. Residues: CASSRTTRGAGNTIYF.

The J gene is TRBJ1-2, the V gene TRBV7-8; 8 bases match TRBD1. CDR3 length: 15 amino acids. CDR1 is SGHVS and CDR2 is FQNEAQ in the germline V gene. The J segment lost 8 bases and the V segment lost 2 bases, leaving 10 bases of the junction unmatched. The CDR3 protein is CASSLSGRGLRGYTF. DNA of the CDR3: TGTGCCAGCAGCTTATCGGGCAGGGGGCTTCGGGGCTACACCTTC.

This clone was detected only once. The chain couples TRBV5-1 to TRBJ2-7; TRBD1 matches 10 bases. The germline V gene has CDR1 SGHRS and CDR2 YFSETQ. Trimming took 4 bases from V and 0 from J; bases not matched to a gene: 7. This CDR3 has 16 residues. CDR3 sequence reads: CASSLRQGANSYEQYF. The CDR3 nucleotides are TGCGCCAGCAGCCTTCGACAGGGGGCTAACTCCTACGAGCAGTACTTC.

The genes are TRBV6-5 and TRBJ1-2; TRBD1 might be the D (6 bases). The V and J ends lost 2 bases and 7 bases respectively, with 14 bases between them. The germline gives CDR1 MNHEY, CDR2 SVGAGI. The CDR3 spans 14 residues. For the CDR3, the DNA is TGTGCCAGCAGTTACGCGTACGGGACATTTGGCTACACCTTC. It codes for CASSYAYGTFGYTF.

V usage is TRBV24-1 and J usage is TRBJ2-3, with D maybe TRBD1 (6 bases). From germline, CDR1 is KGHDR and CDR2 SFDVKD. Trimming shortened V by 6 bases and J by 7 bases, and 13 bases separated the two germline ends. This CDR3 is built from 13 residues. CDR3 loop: CATSISGEHTQYF. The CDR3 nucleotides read TGTGCCACCAGTATATCAGGGGAGCATACGCAGTATTTT.

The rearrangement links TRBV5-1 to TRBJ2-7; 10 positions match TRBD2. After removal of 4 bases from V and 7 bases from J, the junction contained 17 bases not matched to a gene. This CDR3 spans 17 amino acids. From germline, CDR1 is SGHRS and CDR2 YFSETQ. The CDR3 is CASSLYPGTSALREQYF. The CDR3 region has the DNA TGCGCCAGCAGCCTTTACCCCGGGACTAGCGCCCTCAGGGAGCAGTACTTC.

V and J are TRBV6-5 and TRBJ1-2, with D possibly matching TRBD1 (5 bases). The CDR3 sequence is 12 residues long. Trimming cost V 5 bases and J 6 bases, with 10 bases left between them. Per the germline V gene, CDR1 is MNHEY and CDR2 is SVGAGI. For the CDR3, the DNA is TGTGCCAGCAGTAATTCAGGGAATGGCTACACCTTC. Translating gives CASSNSGNGYTF.

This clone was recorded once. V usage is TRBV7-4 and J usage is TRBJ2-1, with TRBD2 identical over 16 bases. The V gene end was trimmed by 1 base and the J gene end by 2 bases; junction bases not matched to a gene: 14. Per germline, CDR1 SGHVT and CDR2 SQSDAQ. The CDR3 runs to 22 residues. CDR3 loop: CASSLGQGPGLAGGSTYNEQFF. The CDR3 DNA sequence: TGTGCCAGCAGCTTAGGACAGGGCCCGGGACTAGCGGGAGGGTCTACCTACAATGAGCAGTTCTTC.

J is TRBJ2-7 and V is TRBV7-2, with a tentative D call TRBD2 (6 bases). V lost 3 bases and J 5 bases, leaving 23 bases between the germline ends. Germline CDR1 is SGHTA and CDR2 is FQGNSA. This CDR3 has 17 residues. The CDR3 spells CASSFLARWERPNEQYF. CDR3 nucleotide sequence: TGTGCCAGCAGCTTCCTAGCGAGGTGGGAGAGGCCTAACGAGCAGTACTTC.

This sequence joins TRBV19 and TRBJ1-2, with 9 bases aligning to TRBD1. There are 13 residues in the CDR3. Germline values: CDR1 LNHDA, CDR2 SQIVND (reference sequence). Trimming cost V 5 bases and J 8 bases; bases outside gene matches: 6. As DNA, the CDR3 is TGTGCCAGTAGTGCGGCGACAGGGGGAGGCTACACCTTC. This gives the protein CASSAATGGGYTF.